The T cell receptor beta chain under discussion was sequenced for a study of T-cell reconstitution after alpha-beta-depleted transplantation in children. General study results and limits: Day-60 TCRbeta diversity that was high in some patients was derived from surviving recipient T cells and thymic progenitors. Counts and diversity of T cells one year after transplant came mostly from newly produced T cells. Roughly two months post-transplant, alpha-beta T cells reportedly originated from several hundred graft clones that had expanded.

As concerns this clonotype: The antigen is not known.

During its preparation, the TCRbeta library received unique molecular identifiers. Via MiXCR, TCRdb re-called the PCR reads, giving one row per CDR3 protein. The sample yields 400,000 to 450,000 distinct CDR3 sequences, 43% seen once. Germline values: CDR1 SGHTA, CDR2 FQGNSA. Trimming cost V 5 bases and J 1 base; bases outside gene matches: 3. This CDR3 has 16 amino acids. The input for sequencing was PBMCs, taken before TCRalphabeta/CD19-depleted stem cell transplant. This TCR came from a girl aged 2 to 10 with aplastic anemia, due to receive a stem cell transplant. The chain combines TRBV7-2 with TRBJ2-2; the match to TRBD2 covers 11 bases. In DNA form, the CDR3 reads TGTGCCAGCAGCCATAGCGGGGGGGGGAACACCGGGGAGCTGTTTTTT. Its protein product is CASSHSGGGNTGELFF.